This entry concerns a single T cell receptor beta chain. What it binds is not known. The germline V and J ends were trimmed by 2 bases and 4 bases, with 8 bases remaining between them. This CDR3 region has 12 residues. Germline V gene lookup returns CDR1 GTSNPN and CDR2 SVGIG (reference sequence). The sample originates from a study of STAT3 mutations in large granular lymphocyte leukemia. About the research overall: Immunosuppressive therapy was given to more than half of T-LGLL patients.

Method: immunoSEQ multiplex PCR; TCRdb's copy keeps in-frame clones and lacks some. The sample yields approximately 22,000 clones, 85% to 95% seen once. Findings and limits, study-wide: Some patients had persisting codominant clonotypes that could mask small clones. In T-cell large granular lymphocyte leukemia, about half of patients showed multiple immunodominant subclonotypes. In several patients, dominant TCR clone burden exceeded STAT3 mutant burden, suggesting STAT3 mutation arose secondarily.

Sequencing input: peripheral blood mononuclear cells. J is TRBJ1-2 and V is TRBV30; no clear D gene. The sequence derives from a middle-aged man with T-cell large granular lymphocyte leukemia. Some clones in this sample may be carry-over from other donors' samples. Written as DNA, the CDR3 is TGTGCCTGGAGTCGTGACGGCTATGGCTACACCTTC. Its translation is CAWSRDGYGYTF.